A selection of T cell receptor beta chains follows, all from one sample in a study of T cell responses to AZD1222 COVID-19 vaccine. Profiling relied on immunoSEQ multiplex PCR, and the TCRdb table lists in-frame clones only, not all of them. Of 45,000 to 70,000 clones in the sample, around 89% were seen once. The sequences come from peripheral blood, collected 28 days after the second AZD1222 dose. The receptors stem from an adult who received the AZD1222 COVID-19 vaccine. Each CDR3 is given with its conserved first and last residue. The D gene is left open where the match is weak. A clone size is listed for some rows: how often the clone was seen (once, few, many), or a class if it is expanded.

j_gene,v_gene,abundance,d_gene,CDR3nt,CDR3aa
TRBJ2-4,TRBV18,once,TRBD1,TGTGCCAGCTCACCGGGACAGGGGGCCAACATTCAGTACTTC,CASSPGQGANIQYF
TRBJ1-2,TRBV5-6,few,.,TGTGCCAGCAGTTTAGGGGGGAGCATGGGTTTCGGTGGCTACACCTTC,CASSLGGSMGFGGYTF
TRBJ2-3,TRBV7-2,once,.,TGTGCCAGCAGCTTAGGGGGACCTGAAGTGCAGTATTTT,CASSLGGPEVQYF
TRBJ2-3,TRBV11-2,.,TRBD2,TGTGCCAGCAGCTTAGAGACTAGCCTGGTTGGTCTAAGGGCGCAGTATTTT,CASSLETSLVGLRAQYF
TRBJ2-3,TRBV2,.,TRBD1,TGTGCCAGCAGTGAGGGGACAGGGAGCACAGATACGCAGTATTTT,CASSEGTGSTDTQYF
TRBJ2-1,TRBV11-3,.,TRBD2,TGTGCCAGCAGCTCCAGGCGGGAGGGATCCTACAATGAGCAGTTCTTC,CASSSRREGSYNEQFF
TRBJ2-1,TRBV29-1,few,.,TGCAGCGTTGATAGGCAGTCGAGCTCCTACAATGAGCAGTTCTTC,CSVDRQSSSYNEQFF
TRBJ1-1,TRBV28,.,TRBD1,TGTGCCAGCAGTTTGCGTCGACAGGGGGCGAGAAACACTGAAGCTTTCTTT,CASSLRRQGARNTEAFF
TRBJ1-1,TRBV11-2,.,.,TGTGCCAGCAGCACCGGGACGGTGAACACTGAAGCTTTCTTT,CASSTGTVNTEAFF
TRBJ1-2,TRBV6-1,.,TRBD1,TGTGCCAGCAGTGGGCTAGGGGGCGCAGCTCGAAACTATGGCTACACCTTC,CASSGLGGAARNYGYTF
TRBJ2-5,TRBV24-1,.,.,TGTGCCACCTCAGATAAGGGGGATCAAGAGACCCAGTACTTC,CATSDKGDQETQYF
TRBJ2-1,TRBV10-3,.,TRBD2,TGTGCCATCCCGACTAGCGGGAGGGCCCCCTACAATGAGCAGTTCTTC,CAIPTSGRAPYNEQFF
TRBJ2-5,TRBV5-4,once,.,TGTGCCAGCAGCTTTGGGAGGGGGCAAGAGACCCAGTACTTC,CASSFGRGQETQYF
TRBJ1-4,TRBV7-9,.,.,TGTGCCAGCAGCTTACCCCCGTCCGACGCGACTAATGAAAAACTGTTTTTT,CASSLPPSDATNEKLFF